These 31 T cell receptor beta chains were all obtained from the same sample, sequenced in a study of T-cell reconstitution after alpha-beta-depleted transplantation in children. It was with unique molecular identifiers that the TCRbeta library was prepared. TCRdb called the PCR reads again in MiXCR, with one record for every CDR3 protein. The sample contains some 390,000 distinct CDR3 sequences, about a fifth of which appear only once. The sample here was PBMCs from the stem cell graft donor, taken from the stem cell graft. These receptors were collected from a human donor who donated a stem cell graft to a child with acute myeloid leukemia.

This clonotype has ten or more counts. The chain's CDR3 is CATSQGGEQYF. The CDR3 DNA sequence: TGTGCCACCAGCCAAGGTGGGGAGCAGTACTTC. V usage is TRBV24-1 and J usage is TRBJ2-7; unclear D gene. Trimming removed 7 bases from V and 7 bases from J, with 10 bases in between. The CDR3 consists of 11 residues. Germline loops: CDR1 KGHDR, CDR2 SFDVKD.

CDR3: CSASKERADTQYF. CDR3 nucleotides: TGCAGTGCTAGCAAGGAACGGGCAGATACGCAGTATTTT. This chain connects TRBV20-1 to TRBJ2-3; no clear D. The CDR3 contains 13 residues. The V gene lost 3 bases and the J gene lost 4 bases, with 11 bases spanning the gap. Germline loops: CDR1 DFQATT, CDR2 SNEGSKA (reference sequence).

This clonotype was counted many times. The chain combines TRBV29-1 with TRBJ2-5; no clear D. Trimming took off 3 bases at V and 7 bases at J, with 9 bases between the two ends. CDR3 length: 11 residues. From germline, CDR1 is SQVTM and CDR2 ANQGSEA. CDR3 residues: CSVEDVTTQYF. CDR3 in DNA: TGCAGCGTTGAGGACGTAACGACCCAGTACTTC.

This clonotype was counted at least ten times. The chain couples TRBV29-1 to TRBJ2-3, with 11 bases that match TRBD1. J gave up 3 bases and V 7 bases, and 9 bases lay outside the gene matches. This CDR3 has 15 amino acids. CDR1 is SQVTM, CDR2 ANQGSEA, per germline. CDR3 in DNA: TGCAGCGCCGCGGACAGGGGGCGAAGAACAGATACGCAGTATTTT. Residues: CSAADRGRRTDTQYF.

The sample holds a few counts of this clonotype. This chain links TRBV6-5 with TRBJ2-7; 12 positions agree with TRBD2. The germline CDR1 and CDR2 sequences are MNHEY and SVGAGI. Trimming took 4 bases from V and 6 from J; bases not matched to a gene: 4. There are 14 residues in the CDR3. CDR3 in DNA: TGTGCCAGCAGTTCGGGACTAGCGGGCCCCGAGCAGTACTTC. Translation: CASSSGLAGPEQYF.

The chain uses TRBV20-1 and TRBJ2-1, with TRBD2 matching over 8 bases. CDR1 and CDR2 from the germline V gene are DFQATT and SNEGSKA (reference sequence). V gave up 3 bases and J gave up 0 bases; unmatched junction bases: 4. CDR3 size: 15 residues. The CDR3 spells CSARITSGSYNEQFF. The CDR3, as DNA: TGCAGTGCTAGGATAACTAGCGGCTCCTACAATGAGCAGTTCTTC.

This clonotype was picked up a small number of times. Sequence at one end of the junction differs from germline and may be a read error. This chain connects TRBV6-5 to TRBJ2-1; D is perhaps TRBD2 (6 bases). This CDR3 has 13 amino acids. The germline gives CDR1 MNHEY, CDR2 SVGAGI. CDR3 region: CASSYSNSGPLGF. The CDR3 bases are TGTGCCAGCAGTTACTCCAACAGCGGGCCCTTAGGATTC.

This chain connects TRBV10-3 to TRBJ2-7, with 9 bases identical to TRBD2. V gave up 3 bases and J gave up 3 bases; unmatched junction bases: 12. This CDR3 has 17 residues. CDR1 is ENHRY and CDR2 is SYGVKD in the germline V gene. CDR3 sequence (DNA): TGTGCCATCAGTGAACCTCATCGAGGGCGGGAGGGCTACGAGCAGTACTTC. Protein sequence: CAISEPHRGREGYEQYF.

This clonotype occurred many times. V usage is TRBV4-3 and J usage is TRBJ2-7, with 9 positions matching TRBD2. J was trimmed by 3 bases and V by 0 bases; bases with no gene match: 9. The CDR3 is 17 residues long. Germline V lookup: CDR1 LGHNA, CDR2 YSLEER. CDR3 sequence: CASSQDSFLAGSYEQYF. The CDR3 DNA is TGCGCCAGCAGCCAAGATAGTTTCCTAGCGGGGAGCTACGAGCAGTACTTC.

J is TRBJ2-1 and V is TRBV5-1; TRBD2 matches 15 bases. The ends lost 4 bases at V and 9 bases at J; junction bases unmatched: 8. Germline assignment: CDR1 SGHRS and CDR2 YFSETQ. CDR3 length: 16 residues. CDR3 sequence (DNA): TGCGCCAGCAGCCCAGGACTAGCGGGAGGGCCTAGTGAGCAGTTCTTC. It translates to CASSPGLAGGPSEQFF.

This clonotype was detected only a few times. The rearrangement links TRBV28 to TRBJ2-7; 12 positions match TRBD1. Germline V gene lookup returns CDR1 MDHEN and CDR2 SYDVKM. With 5 bases clipped from V and 5 bases from J, the junction kept 7 bases outside the gene matches. CDR3 size: 15 residues. The CDR3 coding sequence is TGTGCCAGCAGTCAGGGGGGACAGGGGGCGGACGAGCAGTACTTC. Translation: CASSQGGQGADEQYF. The whole variable domain, remainder taken from reference TRBV28 and TRBJ2-7, is DVKVTQSSRYLVKRTGEKVFLECVQDMDHENMFWYRQDPGLGLRLIYFSYDVKMKEKGDIPEGYSVSREKKERFSLILESASTNQTSMYLCASSQGGQGADEQYFGPGTRLTVT.

This clonotype was seen a few times. This rearrangement joins TRBV9 to TRBJ2-3; the match to TRBD2 covers 10 bases. The CDR3 extends over 16 amino acids. CDR1 and CDR2 (germline): SGDLS, YYNGEE. Germline trimming cut 2 bases from V and 6 bases from J; bases unmatched to any gene: 9. The CDR3 protein is CASSVASGSVDDTQYF. The CDR3 region has the DNA TGTGCCAGCAGCGTTGCTAGCGGGAGTGTAGACGATACGCAGTATTTT.

Many counts were recorded for this clonotype. V and J are TRBV5-6 and TRBJ1-2; TRBD1 agrees at 9 bases. V lost 4 bases to trimming and J lost 5 bases; unmatched junction nucleotides: 6. The CDR3 is 14 residues long. Per germline, CDR1 SGHDT and CDR2 YYEEEE. CDR3 loop: CASSPPGTGYGYTF. The CDR3 DNA sequence: TGTGCCAGCAGCCCTCCCGGGACAGGGTATGGCTACACCTTC.

This chain joins TRBV5-1 and TRBJ1-1, with D perhaps TRBD1 (5 bases). The germline V gene has CDR1 SGHRS and CDR2 YFSETQ. The CDR3 extends over 15 amino acids. V was cut by 7 bases and J by 2 bases, with 18 bases left in between. For the CDR3, the DNA is TGCGCCAGCCGAACTGAGGGGAATTTTAACACTGAAGCTTTCTTT. Translation gives CASRTEGNFNTEAFF.

This clonotype occurred a few times. J is TRBJ2-7 and V is TRBV11-3; tentatively, D is TRBD1 (8 bases). Trimming cost V 3 bases and J 2 bases, with 14 bases left between them. The V gene's germline CDR1 is SGHNT and CDR2 YENEEA. The CDR3 has 15 amino acids. Here the CDR3 reads CASSLRGTGTYEQYF. The CDR3 DNA is TGTGCCAGCAGCTTGCGGGGGACAGGAACCTACGAGCAGTACTTC. The full variable domain, completed using reference TRBV11-3 and TRBJ2-7, is EAGVVQSPRYKIIEKKQPVAFWCNPISGHNTLYWYLQNLGQGPELLIRYENEEAVDDSQLPKDRFSAERLKGVDSTLKIQPAELGDSAVYLCASSLRGTGTYEQYFGPGTRLTVT.

The gene calls are TRBV11-2 and TRBJ2-1, with TRBD2 matching 12 bases. Germline lookup yields CDR1 SGHAT and CDR2 FQNNGV. With V trimmed by 8 bases and J by 3 bases, 2 bases remained unmatched. The CDR3 has 14 amino acids. The CDR3 DNA reads as TGTGCCAGCGCGACTAGCGGGGGCTACAATGAGCAGTTCTTC. Translated: CASATSGGYNEQFF.

This rearrangement joins TRBV28 to TRBJ2-7; D may be TRBD1 or TRBD2 (5 bases each). Germline V gives CDR1 MDHEN, CDR2 SYDVKM. Trimming removed 5 bases from V and 2 bases from J, with 19 bases in between. The CDR3 runs to 16 residues. CDR3 amino acids: CASSHRDLWAPYEQYF. The CDR3 nucleotides are TGTGCCAGCAGTCACCGGGACCTCTGGGCCCCCTACGAGCAGTACTTC.

The chain uses TRBV6-2 or TRBV6-3 and TRBJ2-1, with 8 bases aligning to TRBD2. This CDR3 is 16 amino acids long. Germline-derived CDR1 and CDR2 are MNHEY and SVGEGT. With 2 bases clipped from V and 6 bases from J, the junction kept 9 bases outside the gene matches. CDR3 sequence reads: CASSYNGAGGINEQFF. The DNA for the CDR3 is TGTGCCAGCAGTTACAACGGGGCGGGAGGTATCAATGAGCAGTTCTTC.

This clonotype has a handful of counts. This chain links TRBV20-1 with TRBJ2-7, with D perhaps TRBD1 or TRBD2 (5 bases each). CDR3 length equals 15 residues. Germline V gives CDR1 DFQATT, CDR2 SNEGSKA (reference sequence). V lost 1 base to trimming and J lost 5 bases, with 18 bases between them. In nucleotides, the CDR3 is TGCAGTGCTAGAGCTGAAACCGGGACCAGGGACGAGCAGTACTTC. This translates into CSARAETGTRDEQYF.

This clonotype was counted many times. The rearrangement joins TRBV24-1 to TRBJ2-1; 9 nucleotides align to TRBD1. CDR3 length: 18 amino acids. The J segment lost 6 bases and the V segment lost 3 bases, leaving 14 bases of the junction unmatched. The germline CDR1 and CDR2 sequences are KGHDR and SFDVKD. CDR3 region: CATSDVGRTGDGGNEQFF. The CDR3 DNA reads as TGTGCCACCAGTGATGTGGGACGGACAGGGGACGGGGGCAATGAGCAGTTCTTC.

This clonotype was recorded a few times. The chain recombines TRBV10-3 with TRBJ2-3; 8 bases align to TRBD2. CDR3 length equals 16 residues. J was trimmed by 1 base and V by 4 bases; bases with no gene match: 7. Germline lookup yields CDR1 ENHRY and CDR2 SYGVKD. CDR3 amino acids: CAISGGGLAGTDTQYF. Here the CDR3 DNA reads TGTGCCATCAGTGGAGGAGGACTAGCAGGCACAGATACGCAGTATTTT.

This clonotype was observed many times. The V and J genes are TRBV20-1 and TRBJ2-1; TRBD2 matches at 10 bases. Per germline, CDR1 DFQATT and CDR2 SNEGSKA (reference sequence). Trimming cost V 0 bases and J 2 bases; bases outside gene matches: 4. The CDR3 has 16 amino acids. This CDR3 reads CSARERSGRAYNEQFF. CDR3 nucleotide sequence: TGCAGTGCTAGAGAGAGGAGCGGGAGGGCCTACAATGAGCAGTTCTTC.

This chain connects TRBV6-1 to TRBJ2-7, with a possible D match to TRBD2 (5 bases). V lost 8 bases, J lost 4 bases, and 18 bases lay in between. The V gene's germline CDR1 is MNHNS and CDR2 SASEGT. This CDR3 region has 14 residues. The CDR3 DNA is TGTGCCAGCGACCTTAGCGAAACCATGTACGAGCAGTACTTC. It encodes CASDLSETMYEQYF.

The V call is TRBV12-3 or TRBV12-4, the J call TRBJ2-5; TRBD1 matches 8 bases. Trimming took 4 bases from V and 1 from J; bases not matched to a gene: 8. The CDR3 has 16 amino acids. CDR3: CASSSGGQDLQETQYF. In nucleotides, the CDR3 is TGTGCCAGCAGTTCTGGGGGACAGGATCTCCAAGAGACCCAGTACTTC.

The sample holds a few counts of this clonotype. The chain is built from TRBV29-1 and TRBJ2-7, with D possibly TRBD1 on 7 matching bases. V dropped 2 bases and J dropped 9 bases, with 17 bases sitting between them. The CDR3 is made up of 13 amino acids. Looked up from germline, CDR1 is SQVTM and CDR2 is ANQGSEA. CDR3 bases: TGCAGCGTTGAAAAGCCAGGGGGGAACGGGCAGTACTTC. Residues: CSVEKPGGNGQYF.

The V gene is TRBV5-1, the J gene TRBJ2-1, with D hard to call. V lost 2 bases and J 3 bases, leaving 12 bases between the germline ends. From germline, CDR1 is SGHRS and CDR2 YFSETQ. The CDR3 runs to 15 residues. DNA of the CDR3: TGCGCCAGCAGCTTACAAGACACGAACTACAATGAGCAGTTCTTC. This gives the protein CASSLQDTNYNEQFF. Looking up the rest from reference TRBV5-1 and TRBJ2-1 gives the full variable domain: KAGVTQTPRYLIKTRGQQVTLSCSPISGHRSVSWYQQTPGQGLQFLFEYFSETQRNKGNFPGRFSGRQFSNSRSEMNVSTLELGDSALYLCASSLQDTNYNEQFFGPGTRLTVL.

This clonotype has more than one count but fewer than ten. The V call is TRBV29-1, the J call TRBJ2-6; a weak D match, TRBD2 (6 bases). This CDR3 comprises 17 residues. The V gene lost 4 bases and the J gene lost 7 bases, with 23 bases spanning the gap. The V gene's germline CDR1 is SQVTM and CDR2 ANQGSEA. In DNA, the CDR3 is TGCAGCGTTGCCCGGGACCCCTCCTTTGCGGGAGCCAACGTCCTGACTTTC. This encodes CSVARDPSFAGANVLTF.

This clonotype was seen more than once but under ten times. The CDR3 region has the DNA TGTGCCAGCAGTTTATGGCAGGGTACTGGTGAGCAGTTCTTC. Its protein is CASSLWQGTGEQFF. The chain carries TRBV28 and TRBJ2-1, with a tentative D call TRBD1 (5 bases). The CDR3 loop spans 14 amino acids. Germline V gene sequence: CDR1 MDHEN, CDR2 SYDVKM. V lost 0 bases and J 9 bases, leaving 12 bases between the germline ends.

This clonotype was picked up a small number of times. The chain carries TRBV9 and TRBJ2-1; maybe TRBD2 (5 bases). V was trimmed by 1 base and J by 0 bases, leaving 11 bases between them. CDR3 length: 16 residues. Germline V CDR1 and CDR2: SGDLS, YYNGEE. CDR3: CASSVTGSVSYNEQFF. The DNA for the CDR3 is TGTGCCAGCAGCGTAACGGGGTCGGTCTCCTACAATGAGCAGTTCTTC.

Only a few counts were recorded for this clonotype. The rearrangement links TRBV29-1 to TRBJ2-7; possibly TRBD2 for D (6 bases). The CDR3 totals 14 residues. The germline CDR1 and CDR2 sequences are SQVTM and ANQGSEA. Trimming left V 7 bases short and J 1 base short, with 17 bases between. Written as DNA, the CDR3 is TGCAGCGCTACCCTAGCGTACCGTTCCTACGAGCAGTACTTC. This codes for CSATLAYRSYEQYF.

This clonotype was counted a few times. The chain combines TRBV5-1 with TRBJ2-2, with 10 bases matching TRBD2. The germline V gene encodes CDR1 SGHRS and CDR2 YFSETQ. The CDR3 consists of 16 residues. Germline trimming cut 2 bases from V and 2 bases from J; bases unmatched to any gene: 3. The CDR3 loop is CASSFGTSDNTGELFF. CDR3 sequence (DNA): TGCGCCAGCAGCTTCGGGACTAGCGACAACACCGGGGAGCTGTTTTTT.